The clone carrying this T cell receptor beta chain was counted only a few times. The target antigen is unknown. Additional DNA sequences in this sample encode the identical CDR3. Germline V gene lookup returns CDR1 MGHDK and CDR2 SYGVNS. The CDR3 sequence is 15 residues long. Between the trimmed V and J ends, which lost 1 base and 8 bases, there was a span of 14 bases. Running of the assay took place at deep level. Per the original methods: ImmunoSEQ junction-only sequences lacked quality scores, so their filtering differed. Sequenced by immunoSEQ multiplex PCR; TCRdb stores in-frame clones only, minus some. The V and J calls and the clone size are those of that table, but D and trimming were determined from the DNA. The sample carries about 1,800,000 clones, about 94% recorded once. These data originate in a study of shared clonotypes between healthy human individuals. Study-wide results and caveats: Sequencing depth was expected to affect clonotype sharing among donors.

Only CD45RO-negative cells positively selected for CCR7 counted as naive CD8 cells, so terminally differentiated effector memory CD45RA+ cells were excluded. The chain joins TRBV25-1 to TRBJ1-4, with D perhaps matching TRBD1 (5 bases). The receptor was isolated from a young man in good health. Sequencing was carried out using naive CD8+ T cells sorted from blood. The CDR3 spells CASSEFGQGGEKLFF. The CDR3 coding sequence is TGTGCCAGCAGTGAATTTGGGCAGGGAGGAGAAAAACTGTTTTTT.